The sequence of this TCR beta chain was determined in a study of blood T cells in healthy people across ages (dated by TCRdb to the mid-2010s). Notes on the research overall: Template switching captured roughly one uniquely barcoded TCR beta cDNA molecule per two T cells in model experiments. Using deep sequencing normalized with unique cDNA molecular identifiers, the study measured how TCR beta repertoire diversity changes with age. Four age groups were formed from the donors: young (average approximately 15 years), middle-aged (just under 40), aged (around 62) and long-lived (less than 85). To avoid experimental bias, donors of different ages were spread randomly across the sequencing lanes. For two donors (one aged 18 to 29 and one aged 80 or older), the study analyzed two additional independent replicas of 1 million unique cDNA reads from the same blood draw.

Libraries were constructed by 5' RACE. Instrument used: Illumina HiSeq 2500. A second PCR of about 7 to 12 cycles was performed with a sample-barcoded 5' primer and a J-beta primer mix. A unique molecular identifier was introduced onto each TCR beta cDNA molecule by a template-switch 5' adaptor carrying 12 random nucleotides. At least 2.5 million CDR3-containing paired-end reads were obtained from each sample. All of the RNA was converted into first-strand cDNA using the Mint cDNA synthesis kit, with a TRBC-specific oligonucleotide serving as the primer. After uracil-DNA glycosylase treatment, a first 18-cycle PCR used universal primers M1SS and BC2_uni_R on all cDNA. Turning to the authors' computational methods: Normalization of each sample was performed by random selection of 1 million high-quality reads, each carrying a distinct molecular identifier. Reads with shared molecular identifiers were discarded instead of being binned into consensus sequences. CDR3 identification, clonotype clustering and error correction used MiTCR with a Q25 quality threshold and the strictest error-elimination algorithm. A nonparametric unseen species model with Euler transformation was used to estimate lower-bound total TCR beta diversity. The public sequencing data were trimmed at Q25 with fastp and processed into clonotypes with MiXCR by TCRdb, which kept only in-frame beta chains. Entries that share a CDR3 protein sequence are merged under the most common genes and DNA. The V and J calls here are based on TCRdb, not the publication. This sample is represented by some 370,000 distinct CDR3 sequences; about half of them were singletons. The ten largest clones take up 45% to 55% of the sample.

Broad study findings and their caveats: Compared with the aged group, the long-lived group had more naive CD4+ T cells, fewer expanded clones and increased TCR diversity, suggesting age selection. Conclusive comparison of naive and antigen-experienced compartments was prevented by the profiling of bulk unsorted PBMCs. Observed TCR beta diversity per million T cells fell roughly linearly with age, and a significant reduction was already apparent by age about 43. Estimates of total diversity based on one million sequenced T cells were considered lower bounds and underestimates. Observed TCR beta diversity correlated strongly with the percentage of naive T cells measured by flow cytometry. Because donor CMV infection status was unknown, age-related changes in expanded clonotypes were potentially confounded.

Points on this clonotype: No antigen is known for it. Per-base quality was not reported, and no clone a single base away is much larger than it.

There are 12 amino acids in the CDR3, from cysteine to phenylalanine inclusive. The only DNA kept is the CDR3, 36 bases in frame from the first base. From V the trimming removes 6 bases and from J it removes 5 bases, while the gene matches leave 3 bases of the junction unaccounted for. As encoded in the germline V gene, CDR1 is MRHNA while CDR2 is SNTAGT. The roughly 42 donors, aged about 6 to 95 years, were systemically healthy Caucasian individuals from Russia. Each donor gave 8 to 10 milliliters of peripheral blood, drawn into EDTA-treated Vacutainer tubes. Ficoll-Paque density-gradient centrifugation was used to isolate PBMCs, with at least 6 million per sample. Trizol reagent was used to extract total RNA from PBMCs, with at least 5.5 micrograms per sample. The percentages of naive CD45RAhigh/CD27high T cells were determined by flow cytometry on a PBMC aliquot from every donor.

This chain is built from TRBV6-4 and TRBJ1-1; 7 central bases correspond to TRBD1. The origin of this receptor is a man aged 55 to 70 in good health. Sequenced sample: blood. CDR3 sequence: CASRSGGTEAFF. The DNA sequence is as follows: TGTGCCAGCAGGTCAGGGGGGACTGAAGCTTTCTTT.